The 16 T cell receptor beta chains presented below share a single source sample, sequenced in a study of blood T cell repertoires in COVID-19. Profiling relied on immunoSEQ multiplex PCR, and the TCRdb table lists in-frame clones only, not all of them. This sample has about 28,000 clones; 65% to 85% occur once, and the top ten carry approximately 15%. Material: peripheral blood. The receptors originated from a woman aged 55-70 years with acute or convalescent COVID-19.

The J gene is TRBJ2-2, the V gene TRBV5-1; D is undetermined. Germline V CDR1 and CDR2: SGHRS, YFSETQ. The CDR3 is 15 residues long. The ends were cut back, 4 bases at V and 1 base at J, with 11 bases in the middle. CDR3 nucleotides: TGCGCCAGCAGCAATTCCCCGGTGAACACCGGGGAGCTGTTTTTT. The encoded protein is CASSNSPVNTGELFF.

The DNA for the CDR3 is TGTGCCAGCAGTGATGGAGTCCTCTCCTACGAGCAGTACTTC. Its protein product is CASSDGVLSYEQYF. The rearrangement links TRBV6-1 to TRBJ2-7; D is unclear. In germline, CDR1 is MNHNS, CDR2 SASEGT. The CDR3 has 14 amino acids. V was shortened by 3 bases and J by 0 bases, with 9 bases between the two germline ends.

The V call is TRBV7-2, the J call TRBJ2-3, with D possibly matching TRBD2 (5 bases). CDR1 is SGHTA and CDR2 is FQGNSA in the germline V gene. The CDR3 is 15 residues long. Trimming took off 3 bases at V and 0 bases at J, with 10 bases between the two ends. The CDR3: CASSLQEVSTDTQYF. As DNA, the CDR3 is TGTGCCAGCAGCTTGCAGGAGGTGAGCACAGATACGCAGTATTTT.

The table lists this clone with a few counts. The rearrangement links TRBV7-2 to TRBJ1-5; D ambiguous. CDR1 and CDR2 (germline): SGHTA, FQGNSA. V was clipped by 1 base and J by 4 bases, with 5 bases between them. The CDR3 is made up of 13 amino acids. This CDR3 is CASSLGRNQPQHF. The CDR3 nucleotides are TGTGCCAGCAGCTTAGGCAGAAATCAGCCCCAGCATTTT.

The V and J genes are TRBV6-1 and TRBJ1-4, with TRBD1 identical over 9 bases. V lost 3 bases, J lost 5 bases, and 1 base stayed unmatched. Germline lookup yields CDR1 MNHNS and CDR2 SASEGT. The CDR3 contains 14 residues. CDR3 bases: TGTGCCAGCAGTGAGGGGACAGGGAATGAAAAACTGTTTTTT. This translates into CASSEGTGNEKLFF.

This clone has only a few counts. V usage is TRBV19 and J usage is TRBJ1-4; D remains unclear. The V and J ends lost 7 bases and 3 bases respectively, with 9 bases between them. CDR1 and CDR2 from the germline V gene are LNHDA and SQIVND (reference sequence). The CDR3 runs 13 residues. The CDR3 sequence is CASNTAPNEKLFF. The CDR3 nucleotides read TGTGCCAGTAACACAGCCCCTAATGAAAAACTGTTTTTT.

This chain joins TRBV7-3 and TRBJ1-1, with TRBD1 identical over 9 bases. The CDR3 totals 15 residues. Germline lookup yields CDR1 SGHTA and CDR2 FQGTGA. V dropped 2 bases and J dropped 0; count of bases not matched to a gene: 1. Here the CDR3 reads CASSLGTGLNTEAFF. CDR3 bases: TGTGCCAGCAGCTTAGGGACAGGGTTGAACACTGAAGCTTTCTTT. Full variable domain (outside the CDR3, taken from reference TRBV7-3 and TRBJ1-1): GAGVSQTPSNKVTEKGKYVELRCDPISGHTALYWYRQSLGQGPEFLIYFQGTGAADDSGLPNDRFFAVRPEGSVSTLKIQRTERGDSAVYLCASSLGTGLNTEAFFGQGTRLTVV.

The chain combines TRBV6-1 with TRBJ1-5; 10 nucleotides align to TRBD1. CDR1 MNHNS and CDR2 SASEGT come from the germline V gene. This CDR3 has 17 amino acids. V lost 1 base and J lost 2; bases outside the gene matches: 5. The CDR3 sequence: CASSEVGGTGGNQPQHF. CDR3 in DNA: TGTGCCAGCAGTGAAGTTGGGGGGACAGGGGGCAATCAGCCCCAGCATTTT.

This chain links TRBV11-2 with TRBJ1-2, with TRBD1 identical over 7 bases. The V gene end was trimmed by 5 bases and the J gene end by 7 bases; junction bases not matched to a gene: 10. The germline CDR1 and CDR2 sequences are SGHAT and FQNNGV. This CDR3 region has 14 residues. The CDR3 DNA is TGTGCCAGCAGCCCGGGCCTAAACAGGGGTGGCTACACCTTC. This translates into CASSPGLNRGGYTF.

The J gene is TRBJ2-3, the V gene TRBV9; possible D gene TRBD1, 7 bases. The V end was cut by 0 bases, the J end by 2 bases, with 10 bases between. The CDR3 is made up of 15 amino acids. In germline, CDR1 is SGDLS, CDR2 YYNGEE. The CDR3 DNA reads as TGTGCCAGCAGCGTAGCAGGGGGGTACACAGATACGCAGTATTTT. Its translation is CASSVAGGYTDTQYF.

The V and J genes are TRBV6-5 and TRBJ2-7; 9 bases are shared with TRBD1. The V gene's germline CDR1 is MNHEY and CDR2 SVGAGI. V shed 4 bases, J shed 4 bases, and the junction held 5 bases outside the gene matches. The CDR3 contains 14 residues. This chain's CDR3 is CASSSRDRVYEQYF. The DNA for the CDR3 is TGTGCCAGCAGTTCCCGGGACAGGGTGTACGAGCAGTACTTC.

The chain employs TRBV6-5 and TRBJ1-2; 8 nucleotides match TRBD1. Germline CDR1 reads MNHEY; CDR2 reads SVGAGI. Trimming removed 5 bases from V and 8 bases from J; junction bases left unmatched: 4. The CDR3 is 12 amino acids. The CDR3, as DNA: TGTGCCAGCAGTAGGACAGGGCGAGGCTACACCTTC. This translates into CASSRTGRGYTF.

The chain employs TRBV15 and TRBJ1-1, with TRBD1 identical over 7 bases. This CDR3 region has 16 residues. Germline assignment: CDR1 LNHNV and CDR2 YYDKDF (reference sequence). Trimming removed 0 bases from V and 4 bases from J; junction bases left unmatched: 8. The CDR3 DNA reads TGTGCCACCAGCAGAGAGACAGGGTCATTTGGCACTGAAGCTTTCTTT. Translating it yields CATSRETGSFGTEAFF.

V is TRBV7-6 and J is TRBJ2-1; D is unresolved. V dropped 5 bases and J dropped 7 bases, with 9 bases sitting between them. The CDR3 extends over 12 amino acids. CDR1 and CDR2 (germline): SGHVS, FNYEAQ. CDR3 sequence (DNA): TGTGCCAGCAGCAAGACTGTAAATGAGCAGTTCTTC. This codes for CASSKTVNEQFF.

This chain connects TRBV7-9 to TRBJ1-1; D may be TRBD1 (6 bases). The germline V gene has CDR1 SEHNR and CDR2 FQNEAQ (reference sequence). V shed 4 bases and J shed 4 bases, with 10 bases lying between them. The CDR3 has 13 amino acids. The CDR3 sequence: CASSSTGSTEAFF. CDR3 coding DNA: TGTGCCAGCAGCTCAACAGGGAGCACTGAAGCTTTCTTT.

The chain recombines TRBV7-8 with TRBJ2-5; perhaps TRBD2 as D (5 bases). Trimming took 5 bases from V and 5 from J, leaving 21 bases between them. Germline CDR1 SGHVS, CDR2 FQNEAQ. The CDR3 spans 16 residues. CDR3 loop: CASSPHTSRAVETQYF. CDR3 in DNA: TGTGCCAGCAGCCCCCACACCTCGCGAGCGGTCGAGACCCAGTACTTC.